Below are 21 T cell receptor beta chains sequenced from a single sample in a study of T cell changes during pregnancy in multiple sclerosis. TCRdb's table, derived via immunoSEQ multiplex PCR, lists solely in-frame clones and lacks some. The sample lists tens of thousands of clones; roughly nine tenths were seen once. Sequencing used CD4+ T cells from peripheral blood mononuclear cells, obtained in the first trimester of pregnancy. The receptor source for this set is a female donor with multiple sclerosis, enrolled in a pregnancy study.

This chain connects TRBV28 to TRBJ2-5, with 9 positions matching TRBD2. The CDR3 length is 22 residues. Trimming cost V 5 bases and J 4 bases; bases outside gene matches: 29. From germline, CDR1 is MDHEN and CDR2 SYDVKM. The CDR3 nucleotides are TGTGCCAGCAGTCTAATCCGACAGGGCGGCCTAGCGGGACTAACCATGGGAGAGACCCAGTACTTC. Amino acid sequence: CASSLIRQGGLAGLTMGETQYF.

The chain combines TRBV7-2 with TRBJ2-1; 9 bases are shared with TRBD2. Per germline, CDR1 SGHTA and CDR2 FQGNSA. The CDR3 is 15 residues long. Trimming cost V 5 bases and J 3 bases; bases outside gene matches: 5. CDR3 amino acids: CASSLSGSGYNEQFF. Here the CDR3 DNA reads TGTGCCAGCAGCCTTAGCGGGAGTGGCTACAATGAGCAGTTCTTC. Filled out from reference TRBV7-2 and TRBJ2-1, the complete variable domain reads GAGVSQSPSNKVTEKGKDVELRCDPISGHTALYWYRQSLGQGLEFLIYFQGNSAPDKSGLPSDRFSAERTGGSVSTLTIQRTQQEDSAVYLCASSLSGSGYNEQFFGPGTRLTVL.

V and J are TRBV11-3 and TRBJ2-5; the D is unclear. V lost 4 bases, J lost 1 base, and 13 bases lay in between. The CDR3 is made up of 15 amino acids. Germline lookup yields CDR1 SGHNT and CDR2 YENEEA. CDR3 sequence reads: CASSSRPLPQETQYF. CDR3 sequence (DNA): TGTGCCAGCAGCTCACGTCCCCTACCCCAAGAGACCCAGTACTTC.

V usage is TRBV27 and J usage is TRBJ1-1, with D uncertain. Trimming pared 4 bases from V and 4 bases from J, leaving 16 bases between. The CDR3 loop spans 15 amino acids. Per the germline V gene, CDR1 is MNHEY and CDR2 is SMNVEV (reference sequence). The CDR3 nucleotides are TGTGCCAGCAGTTCCCCGGGGAAAGGCTCCACTGAAGCTTTCTTT. Protein product: CASSSPGKGSTEAFF.

Written as DNA, the CDR3 is TGTGCCAGCAGCTTAACGGGACAGGGCAGCTACGAGCAGTACTTC. It translates to CASSLTGQGSYEQYF. The rearrangement links TRBV7-9 to TRBJ2-7; TRBD1 aligns across 9 bases. There are 15 residues in the CDR3. The germline gives CDR1 SEHNR, CDR2 FQNEAQ (reference sequence). The J segment lost 3 bases and the V segment lost 2 bases, leaving 5 bases of the junction unmatched.

V gene TRBV18 combines with J gene TRBJ2-7, with TRBD1 as a possible D gene (5 bases). CDR3 length: 12 residues. V was shortened by 2 bases and J by 5 bases, with 7 bases between the two germline ends. The germline gives CDR1 KGHSH, CDR2 LQKENI. The CDR3 region is CASSPNRNEQYF. The CDR3 nucleotides read TGTGCCAGCTCACCAAACAGGAACGAGCAGTACTTC.

The V and J genes are TRBV28 and TRBJ2-7, with 8 bases aligning to TRBD2. Germline assignment: CDR1 MDHEN and CDR2 SYDVKM. Germline trimming cut 6 bases from V and 9 bases from J; bases unmatched to any gene: 10. This CDR3 contains 13 residues. In nucleotides, the CDR3 is TGTGCCAGCAGAACCAGCGGGAGCGTAGGGCAGTACTTC. Amino acids: CASRTSGSVGQYF.

This rearrangement joins TRBV28 to TRBJ1-3; D possibly corresponds to TRBD1 (6 bases). The V gene's germline CDR1 is MDHEN and CDR2 SYDVKM. V gave up 2 bases and J gave up 1 base, with 15 bases separating them. The CDR3 extends over 17 amino acids. The CDR3 bases are TGTGCCAGCAGTTTAGGGTCACGAGGGGGATCTGGAAACACCATATATTTT. Residues: CASSLGSRGGSGNTIYF.

The rearrangement uses TRBV6-5 and TRBJ1-2, with 7 bases aligning to TRBD1. This CDR3 contains 13 residues. Germline CDR1 reads MNHEY; CDR2 reads SVGAGI. J was trimmed by 5 bases and V by 7 bases; bases with no gene match: 7. The DNA of the CDR3 is TGTGCCAGCAAACTCCGGGACAGTTATGGCTACACCTTC. Translation gives CASKLRDSYGYTF.

The rearrangement joins TRBV2 to TRBJ1-4; 9 bases agree with TRBD1. Trimming took 6 bases from V and 5 from J; bases not matched to a gene: 7. This CDR3 is built from 15 residues. Germline-derived CDR1 and CDR2 are SNHLY and FYNNEI. The CDR3 here is CASRATGGTNEKLFF. The CDR3 DNA follows: TGTGCCAGCAGGGCGACAGGGGGAACGAATGAAAAACTGTTTTTT.

J is TRBJ2-5 and V is TRBV18, with a weak D call TRBD1 (6 bases). CDR1 and CDR2 from the germline V gene are KGHSH and LQKENI. The CDR3 is 14 residues long. With 4 bases removed from V and 0 bases from J, the gap between germline ends came to 9 bases. DNA for the CDR3: TGTGCCAGCTCACTAGGGGGTAACCAAGAGACCCAGTACTTC. Encoded protein: CASSLGGNQETQYF.

The CDR3 DNA follows: TGTGCCAGCAGCACTCCCCGGGCGGGATCTGGTGGGGGGTACAATGAGCAGTTCTTC. It yields the protein CASSTPRAGSGGGYNEQFF. The chain is built from TRBV13 and TRBJ2-1; D may be TRBD2 (6 bases). The CDR3 totals 19 residues. Germline CDR1 PRHDT, CDR2 FYEKMQ (reference sequence). Deletions cut 5 bases from V and 4 bases from J, with 27 bases between.

The sample holds one count of this clone. The chain links TRBV19 to TRBJ2-3, with 11 bases that match TRBD1. V dropped 3 bases and J dropped 5; count of bases not matched to a gene: 4. This CDR3 is 15 amino acids long. CDR1 is LNHDA and CDR2 is SQIVND in the germline V gene (reference sequence). CDR3: CASSMAGQGGDTQYF. The CDR3 DNA reads TGTGCCAGTAGTATGGCGGGACAGGGGGGAGATACGCAGTATTTT.

The chain carries TRBV28 and TRBJ2-7; D is perhaps TRBD1 (6 bases). V was trimmed by 3 bases and J by 0 bases, leaving 12 bases between them. The CDR3 has 15 residues. CDR1 MDHEN and CDR2 SYDVKM come from the germline V gene. In DNA form, the CDR3 reads TGTGCCAGCAGTTTTTTGCTGGGGGCCTCCTACGAGCAGTACTTC. It encodes CASSFLLGASYEQYF.

This rearrangement joins TRBV7-2 to TRBJ2-7, with TRBD1 identical over 10 bases. CDR3 length equals 15 residues. Looked up from germline, CDR1 is SGHTA and CDR2 is FQGNSA. After removal of 1 base from V and 5 bases from J, the junction contained 5 bases not matched to a gene. The CDR3 loop is CASSLEGQGFHEQYF. The CDR3 DNA follows: TGTGCCAGCAGCTTAGAGGGACAGGGGTTCCACGAGCAGTACTTC.

This chain links TRBV6-1 with TRBJ2-2; 10 bases line up with TRBD2. J gave up 5 bases and V 2 bases, and 8 bases lay outside the gene matches. Germline CDR1 is MNHNS and CDR2 is SASEGT. This CDR3 comprises 17 residues. This chain's CDR3 is CASSEKRVAGGTGELFF. The CDR3 bases are TGTGCCAGCAGTGAAAAGAGGGTAGCGGGAGGTACCGGGGAGCTGTTTTTT.

The gene calls are TRBV7-2 and TRBJ2-3, with 7 bases that match TRBD2. The trim removed 3 bases at V and 2 bases at J, leaving 8 bases unmatched. This CDR3 is built from 16 residues. CDR1 is SGHTA, CDR2 FQGNSA, per germline. This chain's CDR3 is CASSFTSAPFTDTQYF. In DNA form, the CDR3 reads TGTGCCAGCAGCTTTACTAGCGCCCCTTTCACAGATACGCAGTATTTT.

This clone was picked up one time. The rearrangement links TRBV28 to TRBJ1-5; D not certain. The CDR3 runs to 15 residues. Germline-derived CDR1 and CDR2 are MDHEN and SYDVKM. V gave up 6 bases and J gave up 0 bases, with 12 bases separating them. CDR3 in DNA: TGTGCCAGCAGGGCAGGATTTCATAGCAATCAGCCCCAGCATTTT. This codes for CASRAGFHSNQPQHF.

This sequence joins TRBV29-1 and TRBJ2-4, with TRBD2 matching 13 bases. There are 14 residues in the CDR3. The V and J ends lost 7 bases and 8 bases, in that order; junction bases with no gene match: 8. In germline, CDR1 is SQVTM, CDR2 ANQGSEA. The CDR3 bases are TGCAGCGCACGGACTAGCGGGAGAGGGGACATTCAGTACTTC. This translates into CSARTSGRGDIQYF.

This rearrangement joins TRBV27 to TRBJ1-1, with a tentative D call TRBD1 (6 bases). The CDR3 totals 14 residues. Germline V gives CDR1 MNHEY, CDR2 SMNVEV (reference sequence). V lost 6 bases and J lost 4, with 15 bases in between. The CDR3 bases are TGTGCCAGCAGCTTTGGACAGTTCCTCACTGAAGCTTTCTTT. This codes for CASSFGQFLTEAFF.

The chain joins TRBV6-1 to TRBJ1-2, with unresolved D. The CDR3 length is 13 residues. Trimming left V 0 bases short and J 8 bases short, with 10 bases between. Germline CDR1 MNHNS, CDR2 SASEGT. The CDR3 nucleotides read TGTGCCAGCAGTGAAGCGTACAGAGACGGCTACACCTTC. Its protein product is CASSEAYRDGYTF.